The source of this TCR beta chain is a study of CD8+CD57+ T cells in acquired aplastic anemia. Background on the study: Sorted CD4+ and CD8+ cells gave a mean 3.2 ug DNA, range roughly 0.18 to 30 ug. Study observations and caveats: The study identified twenty-nine CD8+ CDR3 sequences shared by patients and controls. No significant patient-versus-control difference appeared in CD8+ Simpson's diversity.

It was patients with CD8+CD57+ cell expansion by flow cytometry who were chosen for sequencing. Prior therapy had not been administered to any patient at the time of blood sampling. This clonotype was seen at least ten times. What it recognizes is unknown. From germline, CDR1 is LNHDA and CDR2 SQIVND (reference sequence). This CDR3 comprises 13 residues. V was shortened by 3 bases and J by 4 bases, with 9 bases between the two germline ends. Template material for TCR beta VDJ and CDR3 profiling consisted of genomic DNA. MiXCR was run by TCRdb on the reads, yielding one entry per CDR3 protein. This table has 400,000 to 600,000 distinct CDR3 sequences, roughly a third appearing once.

The sequencing sample was made of sorted CD4+, CD8+, or CD8+CD57+ T cells (not recorded which) from PBMCs. The J gene is TRBJ2-5, the V gene TRBV19; D gene unclear. This TCR came from a human donor with aplastic anemia. The CDR3 reads CASSITWGETQYF. CDR3 nucleotides: TGTGCCAGTAGTATCACCTGGGGAGAGACCCAGTACTTC.